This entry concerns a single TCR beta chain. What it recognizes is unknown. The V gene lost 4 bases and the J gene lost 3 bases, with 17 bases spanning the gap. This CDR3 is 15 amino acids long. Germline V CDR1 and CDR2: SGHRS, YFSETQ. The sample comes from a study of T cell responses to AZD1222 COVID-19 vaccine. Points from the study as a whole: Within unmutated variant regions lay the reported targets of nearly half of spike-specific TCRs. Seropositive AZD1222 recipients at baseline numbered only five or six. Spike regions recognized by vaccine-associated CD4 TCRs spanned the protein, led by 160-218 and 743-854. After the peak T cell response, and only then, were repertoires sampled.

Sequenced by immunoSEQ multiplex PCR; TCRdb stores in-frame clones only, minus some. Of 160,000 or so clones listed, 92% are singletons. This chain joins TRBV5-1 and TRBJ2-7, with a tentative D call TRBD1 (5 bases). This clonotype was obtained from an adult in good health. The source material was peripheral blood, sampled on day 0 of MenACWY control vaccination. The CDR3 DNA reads TGCGCCAGCAGCGAGAGCAGGGAACCCCGCTACGAGCAGTACTTC. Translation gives CASSESREPRYEQYF.